This is a list of T cell receptor beta chains from one sample in a study of blood T cell repertoires in COVID-19. Sequenced by immunoSEQ multiplex PCR; TCRdb stores in-frame clones only, minus some. The data hold 70,000 to 95,000 clones, with about 95% observed a single time. The sequenced sample was peripheral blood. The source is a human donor with active COVID-19. The donor label of this sample is uncertain. The conserved cysteine and the conserved F or W are not part of the CDR3 here. Each record gives: CDR3 length, V gene, J gene, CDR3 protein.

length: 11
V: TRBV3-1/TRBV3-2
J: TRBJ2-5
CDR3: ASAGGAPETQY

length: 11
V: TRBV7-2
J: TRBJ2-7
CDR3: ASSLRTGGEQY

length: 14
V: TRBV7-2
J: TRBJ2-5
CDR3: ASSPGLAGAGETQY

length: 11
V: TRBV6-2/TRBV6-3
J: TRBJ1-2
CDR3: ASSSRGGTGYT

length: 10
V: TRBV19
J: TRBJ2-7
CDR3: ASSTGLFEQY

length: 15
V: TRBV18
J: TRBJ2-5
CDR3: ASSTGAGLAVQETQY

length: 12
V: TRBV24-1
J: TRBJ2-2
CDR3: ATSDSRLSGELF

length: 13
V: TRBV6-2/TRBV6-3
J: TRBJ2-3
CDR3: ASTPGGLYTDTQY

length: 11
V: TRBV7-9
J: TRBJ1-4
CDR3: ASSLAGGEKLF

length: 14
V: TRBV11-3
J: TRBJ2-7
CDR3: ASSLVFGTGPDEQY

length: 14
V: TRBV6-2/TRBV6-3
J: TRBJ2-1
CDR3: ASSPGLAGERDEQF

length: 13
V: TRBV9
J: TRBJ2-5
CDR3: ASGGVAGHRETQY

length: 11
V: TRBV12-3/TRBV12-4
J: TRBJ2-3
CDR3: ASRVAGADTQY

length: 12
V: TRBV20-1
J: TRBJ2-3
CDR3: SASQSGSTDTQY

length: 13
V: TRBV11-3
J: TRBJ2-2
CDR3: ASSLGGHRTGELF

length: 11
V: TRBV7-9
J: TRBJ1-4
CDR3: AIRGSLNEKLF

length: 14
V: TRBV4-1
J: TRBJ2-5
CDR3: ASSQLPTGDEETQY

length: 14
V: TRBV19
J: TRBJ1-6
CDR3: ASSIPQGRGNSPLH

length: 11
V: TRBV5-1
J: TRBJ1-1
CDR3: ASSRQGDTEAF

length: 12
V: TRBV7-6
J: TRBJ1-1
CDR3: ASTRGQGETEAF

length: 14
V: TRBV18
J: TRBJ2-2
CDR3: ASSPPRTGGTGELF

length: 14
V: TRBV2
J: TRBJ1-1
CDR3: ASIRSAGAMNTEAF

length: 11
V: TRBV28
J: TRBJ1-2
CDR3: ATYPGQGQGYT

length: 12
V: TRBV7-2
J: TRBJ2-5
CDR3: ASSGAGGGETQY

length: 11
V: TRBV18
J: TRBJ2-2
CDR3: ASSQLNTGELF

length: 14
V: TRBV7-2
J: TRBJ2-3
CDR3: ASSFLGATSTDTQY

length: 12
V: TRBV27
J: TRBJ2-5
CDR3: ASSYSGRVETQY

length: 11
V: TRBV6-2/TRBV6-3
J: TRBJ1-2
CDR3: ASSSGLNYGYT

length: 16
V: TRBV5-4
J: TRBJ2-2
CDR3: ASSPGTSGGANTGELF

length: 13
V: TRBV29-1
J: TRBJ1-1
CDR3: SVEPWTGRNTEAF

length: 14
V: TRBV9
J: TRBJ2-7
CDR3: ASSVSPVQGTYEQY

length: 11
V: TRBV2
J: TRBJ1-6
CDR3: ASSGHPNSPLH

length: 11
V: TRBV7-9
J: TRBJ2-7
CDR3: ASSLPAAYEQY

length: 14
V: TRBV9
J: TRBJ1-2
CDR3: ASSGGTGTPNYGYT

length: 11
V: TRBV5-6
J: TRBJ2-7
CDR3: ASSGDISYEQY

length: 13
V: TRBV24-1
J: TRBJ2-2
CDR3: ATSGGQVLTGELF

length: 12
V: TRBV2
J: TRBJ1-4
CDR3: ASSVSGSREKLF

length: 13
V: TRBV5-1
J: TRBJ1-1
CDR3: ASSPGQALGIEAF

length: 14
V: TRBV6-2/TRBV6-3
J: TRBJ1-5
CDR3: ASSFQTGVSSQPQH

length: 14
V: TRBV6-5
J: TRBJ2-1
CDR3: ASSYHGAGDNNEQF

length: 10
V: TRBV9
J: TRBJ1-2
CDR3: ASSMYRGGYT

length: 11
V: TRBV25-1
J: TRBJ1-6
CDR3: ASSPRRRGSLH

length: 13
V: TRBV19
J: TRBJ2-1
CDR3: ASQTSGGFWDEQF

length: 16
V: TRBV28
J: TRBJ2-3
CDR3: ASSLGSGRAFSRDTQY

length: 13
V: TRBV28
J: TRBJ2-2
CDR3: ASSFRGRAAGELF